Below, 9 T cell receptor beta chains from the same sample are listed, as sequenced in a study of tumor and adjacent non-tumor tissue in lung cancer. A modified ARM-PCR protocol with three rounds of nested PCR amplified TCRbeta. TCRdb recomputed calls from the multiplex PCR reads with MiXCR, one row per CDR3 protein. This table holds more than 45,000 distinct CDR3 sequences, 64% found once. RNA was extracted from bulk tissue without any cell sorting. This non-tumor lung sample came from over 3 cm beyond the tumor edge. Material for sequencing was distant non-tumor lung tissue. These receptors came from a woman aged 70 to 79 with non-small cell lung cancer.

Concerning this clonotype: This could be a read error, since a much larger clone is one nucleotide away. The DNA for the CDR3 is TGTGCCAGCAGCAACCGGGACAAGGACTACGAGCAGTACTTC. Translated, it gives CASSNRDKDYEQYF. J is TRBJ2-7 and V is TRBV7-9, with D perhaps TRBD1 (6 bases). Germline loops: CDR1 SEHNR, CDR2 FQNEAQ (reference sequence). The CDR3 runs to 14 residues. V shed 5 bases and J shed 3 bases, with 14 bases lying between them.

Comments on this clonotype: This CDR3 fails to terminate in the conserved phenylalanine or tryptophan, so it likely reflects a read error. The chain links TRBV29-1 to TRBJ2-7; D might be TRBD2 (6 bases). Germline CDR1 and CDR2: SQVTM and ANQGSEA. The CDR3 extends over 14 amino acids. CDR3 bases: TGCAGCCTTGAACTTGGGGGGAGCTCCTACGAGCAGTACCTC. Translation: CSLELGGSSYEQYL.

This clonotype was recorded many times. The chain employs TRBV6-2 or TRBV6-3 and TRBJ2-6, with D hard to call. The germline CDR1 and CDR2 sequences are MNHEY and SVGEGT. V was shortened by 5 bases and J by 0 bases, with 2 bases between the two germline ends. The CDR3 is 13 amino acids. The CDR3: CASSISGANVLTF. The CDR3 DNA follows: TGTGCCAGCAGTATCTCTGGGGCCAACGTCCTGACTTTC.

As concerns this clonotype: This may be a read error: a much more frequent sequence differs by one nucleotide. This chain joins TRBV4-2 and TRBJ2-7; D call uncertain. This CDR3 comprises 15 residues. The germline gives CDR1 LGHNA, CDR2 YNFKEQ. CDR3 loop: CASNQEAASSYEQYF. The CDR3 nucleotides are TGTGCCAGCAACCAAGAAGCAGCATCCTCCTACGAGCAGTACTTC.

On this clonotype itself: At one boundary the junction diverges from the germline segment, which might be a read error. The V call is TRBV4-1, the J call TRBJ2-3, with TRBD2 as a possible D gene (6 bases). The CDR3 sequence is 16 residues long. Germline CDR1 MGHRA, CDR2 YSYEKL. The CDR3 protein is CASSQVPGLPGDTKYF. For the CDR3, the DNA is TGCGCCAGCAGCCAAGTACCCGGACTACCTGGAGATACGAAGTATTTT.

The chain employs TRBV20-1 and TRBJ2-5; the match to TRBD2 covers 11 bases. V gave up 5 bases and J gave up 4 bases; unmatched junction bases: 6. CDR1 DFQATT and CDR2 SNEGSKA come from the germline V gene (reference sequence). The CDR3 is 14 residues long. The CDR3 DNA sequence: TGCAGTGCTTTAGCGGGAGGGAACTCAGAGACCCAGTACTTC. Encoded protein: CSALAGGNSETQYF.

Comments on this clonotype: A junction end diverges from the germline sequence, so it may reflect a read error. This chain links TRBV5-4 with TRBJ2-1; D is unclear. CDR1 SGHNT and CDR2 YYREEE come from the germline V gene (reference sequence). CDR3 size: 16 residues. The CDR3 loop reads CANSLPPEQSNIEQFF. The CDR3 DNA reads TGTGCCAACAGCTTGCCACCGGAACAGAGCAACATTGAGCAGTTCTTC.

The V and J genes are TRBV29-1 and TRBJ2-1, with a tentative D call TRBD1 (6 bases). Germline assignment: CDR1 SQVTM and CDR2 ANQGSEA. V lost 6 bases to trimming and J lost 9 bases, with 18 bases between them. The CDR3 totals 13 residues. The CDR3 DNA follows: TGCAGCGTAAAACGACAGGACATAAGTGAGCAGTTCTTC. Amino acids: CSVKRQDISEQFF.

This clonotype was recorded many times. V is TRBV28 and J is TRBJ2-5; a possible D gene is TRBD1 (5 bases). The germline gives CDR1 MDHEN, CDR2 SYDVKM. Between the trimmed V and J ends, which lost 6 bases and 5 bases, there was a span of 13 bases. The CDR3 has 13 residues. CDR3: CASRASGWETQYF. For the CDR3, the DNA is TGTGCCAGCAGGGCCTCAGGGTGGGAGACCCAGTACTTC.